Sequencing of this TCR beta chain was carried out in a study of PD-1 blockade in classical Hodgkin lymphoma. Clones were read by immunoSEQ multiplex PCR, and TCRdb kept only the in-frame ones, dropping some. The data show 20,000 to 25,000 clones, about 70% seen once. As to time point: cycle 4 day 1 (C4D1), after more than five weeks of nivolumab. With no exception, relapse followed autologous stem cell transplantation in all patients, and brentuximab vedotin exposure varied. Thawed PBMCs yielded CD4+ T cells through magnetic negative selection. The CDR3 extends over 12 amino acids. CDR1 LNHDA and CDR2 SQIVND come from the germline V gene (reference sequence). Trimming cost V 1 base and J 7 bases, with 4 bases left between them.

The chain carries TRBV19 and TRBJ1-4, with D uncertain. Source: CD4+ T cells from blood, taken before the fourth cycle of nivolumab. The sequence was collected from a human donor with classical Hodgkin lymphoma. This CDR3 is CASSIGREKLFF. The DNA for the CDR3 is TGTGCCAGTAGTATAGGACGTGAAAAACTGTTTTTT.